The following is a T cell receptor (beta chain) sequence with its context. The sample originates from a study of blood T cell repertoires in COVID-19. The CDR3 totals 14 residues. Germline CDR1 and CDR2: SGHTA and FQGNSA. V was cut by 5 bases and J by 7 bases, with 17 bases left in between. The table came from immunoSEQ multiplex PCR; TCRdb's copy has only in-frame clones and leaves some out. The sample includes tens of thousands of clones, around 92% of them seen just once. The chain couples TRBV7-2 to TRBJ2-5, with D possibly TRBD1 on 6 matching bases. The receptor's source is a man between 50 and 59 years old with COVID-19, enrolled during active disease. The sequencing input was peripheral blood. In DNA form, the CDR3 reads TGTGCCAGCAGCCTGACAGGCACCCAGGGGACCCAGTACTTC. This gives the protein CASSLTGTQGTQYF.